This T cell receptor beta chain is from a study of blood T cell repertoires in COVID-19. Study background: COVID-19 samples collected from the United States, Italy and Spain covered acute and convalescent phases. The analysed material was cDNA or gDNA that came from T cells, B-cell-depleted T cells, or PBMCs.

The authors' processing: How many nucleated cells were present was estimated from reference gene primer amplification. Sequencing used immunoSEQ multiplex PCR; TCRdb keeps in-frame clones, though not all of them. The D gene and trimming were derived from the DNA, and the V and J assignments and clone size from that table. The sample holds about 210,000 clones, approximately 81% seen once. The CDR3 length is 15 residues. Looked up from germline, CDR1 is LGHDT and CDR2 is YNNKEL (reference sequence). Between the trimmed V and J ends, which lost 1 base and 2 bases, there was a span of 9 bases. Participant reports of clinical history set cohort assignment.

The rearrangement links TRBV3-1 (or the pseudogene TRBV3-2) to TRBJ1-5, with a weak D call TRBD1 (5 bases). The material sequenced was PBMCs or T cells enriched from blood (not recorded which). This sequence originates from a woman aged 50 to 65 with acute COVID-19. The CDR3 is CASSQGIGGNQPQHF. CDR3 DNA: TGTGCCAGCAGCCAAGGAATAGGGGGCAATCAGCCCCAGCATTTT.